The entry below gives a single TCR beta chain sequence along with its context. The data were obtained in a study of T cell changes during pregnancy in multiple sclerosis. Trimming removed 5 bases from V and 5 bases from J, with 15 bases in between. CDR1 SEHNR and CDR2 FQNEAQ come from the germline V gene (reference sequence). The CDR3 consists of 14 residues. TCRdb keeps only in-frame clones here, not all; method: immunoSEQ multiplex PCR. There are around 88,000 clones in the sample; around 92% occur only once, and over 2% lies in the top ten. The chain joins TRBV7-9 to TRBJ1-1, with D perhaps TRBD1 (5 bases). The specimen was peripheral blood, collected in the first trimester of pregnancy. The clonotype was recovered from a female donor with multiple sclerosis, enrolled in a pregnancy study. The CDR3 protein is CASSLLAGGTEAFF. In DNA form, the CDR3 reads TGTGCCAGCAGCCTATTGGCGGGGGGGACTGAAGCTTTCTTT.